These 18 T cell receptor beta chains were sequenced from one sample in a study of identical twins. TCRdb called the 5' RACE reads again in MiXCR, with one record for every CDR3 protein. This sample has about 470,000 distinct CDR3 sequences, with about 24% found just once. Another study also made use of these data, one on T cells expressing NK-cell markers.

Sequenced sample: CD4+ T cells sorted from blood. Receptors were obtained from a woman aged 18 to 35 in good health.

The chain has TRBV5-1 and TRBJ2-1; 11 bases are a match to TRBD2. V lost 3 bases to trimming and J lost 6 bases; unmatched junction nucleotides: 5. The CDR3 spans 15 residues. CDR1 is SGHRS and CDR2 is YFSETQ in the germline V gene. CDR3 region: CASSWGLADLNEQFF. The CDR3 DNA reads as TGCGCCAGCAGCTGGGGACTAGCGGACCTCAATGAGCAGTTCTTC. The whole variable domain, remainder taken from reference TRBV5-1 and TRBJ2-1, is KAGVTQTPRYLIKTRGQQVTLSCSPISGHRSVSWYQQTPGQGLQFLFEYFSETQRNKGNFPGRFSGRQFSNSRSEMNVSTLELGDSALYLCASSWGLADLNEQFFGPGTRLTVL.

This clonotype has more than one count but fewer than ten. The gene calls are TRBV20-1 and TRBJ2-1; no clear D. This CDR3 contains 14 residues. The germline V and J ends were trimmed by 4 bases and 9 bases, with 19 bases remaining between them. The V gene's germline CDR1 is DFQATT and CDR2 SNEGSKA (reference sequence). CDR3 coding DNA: TGCAGTGCTACACGGGTCCTGGGCACTGGTGAGCAGTTCTTC. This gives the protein CSATRVLGTGEQFF.

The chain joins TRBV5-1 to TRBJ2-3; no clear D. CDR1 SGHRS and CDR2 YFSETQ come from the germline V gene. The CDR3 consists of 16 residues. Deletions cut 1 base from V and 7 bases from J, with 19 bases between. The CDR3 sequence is CASSLNRRWTSNTQYF. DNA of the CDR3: TGCGCCAGCAGCTTGAACCGCCGGTGGACGTCCAATACGCAGTATTTT.

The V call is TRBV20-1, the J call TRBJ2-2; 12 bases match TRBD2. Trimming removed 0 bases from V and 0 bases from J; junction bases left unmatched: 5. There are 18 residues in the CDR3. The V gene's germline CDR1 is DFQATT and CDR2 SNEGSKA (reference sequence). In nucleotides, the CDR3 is TGCAGTGCTAGAGACGGGACTAGCGGGTTAGCGAACACCGGGGAGCTGTTTTTT. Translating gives CSARDGTSGLANTGELFF.

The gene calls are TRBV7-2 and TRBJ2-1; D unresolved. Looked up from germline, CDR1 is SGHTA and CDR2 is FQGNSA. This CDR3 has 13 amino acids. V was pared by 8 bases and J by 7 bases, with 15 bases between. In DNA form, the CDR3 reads TGTGCCAGCGCACCCCCCGGTGCGAATGAGCAGTTCTTC. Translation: CASAPPGANEQFF.

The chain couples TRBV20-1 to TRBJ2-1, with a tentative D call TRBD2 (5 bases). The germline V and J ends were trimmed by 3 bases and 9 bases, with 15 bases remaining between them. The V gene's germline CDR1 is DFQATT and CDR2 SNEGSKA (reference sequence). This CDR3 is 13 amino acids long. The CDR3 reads CSASISSWGEQFF. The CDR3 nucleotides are TGCAGTGCTAGCATTTCTAGCTGGGGTGAGCAGTTCTTC.

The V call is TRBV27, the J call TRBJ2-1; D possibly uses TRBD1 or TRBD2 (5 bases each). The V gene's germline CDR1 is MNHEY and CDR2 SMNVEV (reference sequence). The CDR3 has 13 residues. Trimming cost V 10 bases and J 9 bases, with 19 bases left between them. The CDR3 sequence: CATHSIPGSEQFF. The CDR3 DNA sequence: TGTGCCACTCACTCAATTCCAGGGAGTGAGCAGTTCTTC.

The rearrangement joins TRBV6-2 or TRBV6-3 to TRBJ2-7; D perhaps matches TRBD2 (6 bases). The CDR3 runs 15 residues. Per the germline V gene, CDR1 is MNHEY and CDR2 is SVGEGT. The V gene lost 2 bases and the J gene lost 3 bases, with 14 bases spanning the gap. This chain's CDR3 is CASSYGGTHGYEQYF. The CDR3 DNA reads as TGTGCCAGCAGTTACGGGGGGACTCACGGCTACGAGCAGTACTTC.

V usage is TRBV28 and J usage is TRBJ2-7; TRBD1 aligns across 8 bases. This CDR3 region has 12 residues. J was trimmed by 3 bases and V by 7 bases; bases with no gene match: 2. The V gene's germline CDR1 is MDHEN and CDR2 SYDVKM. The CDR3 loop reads CASTGTGYEQYF. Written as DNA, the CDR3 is TGTGCCAGCACCGGGACAGGCTACGAGCAGTACTTC.

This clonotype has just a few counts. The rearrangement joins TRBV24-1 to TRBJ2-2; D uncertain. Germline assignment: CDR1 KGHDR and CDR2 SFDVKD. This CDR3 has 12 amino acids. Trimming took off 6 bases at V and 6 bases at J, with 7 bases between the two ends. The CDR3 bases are TGTGCCACCAGTTCCCAATCCGGGGAGCTGTTTTTT. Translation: CATSSQSGELFF.

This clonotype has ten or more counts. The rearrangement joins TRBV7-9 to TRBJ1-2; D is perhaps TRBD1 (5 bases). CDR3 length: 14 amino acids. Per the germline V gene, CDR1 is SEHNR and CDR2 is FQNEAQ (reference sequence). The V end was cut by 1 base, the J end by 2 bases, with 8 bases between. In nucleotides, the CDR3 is TGTGCCAGCAGCTTAGGATCAGGGAACTATGGCTACACCTTC. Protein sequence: CASSLGSGNYGYTF.

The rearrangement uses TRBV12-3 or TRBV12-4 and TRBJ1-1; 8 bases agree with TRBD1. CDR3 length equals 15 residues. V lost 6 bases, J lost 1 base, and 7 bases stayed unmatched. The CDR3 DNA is TGTGCCAGCAGACATTCTACAGGGGGGAACACTGAAGCTTTCTTT. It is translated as CASRHSTGGNTEAFF.

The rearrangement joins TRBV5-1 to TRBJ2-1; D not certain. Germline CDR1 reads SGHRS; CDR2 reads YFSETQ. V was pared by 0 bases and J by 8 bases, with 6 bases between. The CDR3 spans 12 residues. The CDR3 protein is CASSLDWDEQFF. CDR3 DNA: TGCGCCAGCAGCTTGGACTGGGATGAGCAGTTCTTC.

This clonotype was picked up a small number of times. The CDR3 DNA reads TGCGCCAGCAGCATTTCCGCCAGCACAGATACGCAGTATTTT. Residues: CASSISASTDTQYF. The chain couples TRBV5-1 to TRBJ2-3; D call uncertain. Germline CDR1 reads SGHRS; CDR2 reads YFSETQ. The CDR3 is 14 amino acids. V lost 4 bases to trimming and J lost 0 bases, with 9 bases between them. Full variable domain (outside the CDR3, taken from reference TRBV5-1 and TRBJ2-3): KAGVTQTPRYLIKTRGQQVTLSCSPISGHRSVSWYQQTPGQGLQFLFEYFSETQRNKGNFPGRFSGRQFSNSRSEMNVSTLELGDSALYLCASSISASTDTQYFGPGTRLTVL.

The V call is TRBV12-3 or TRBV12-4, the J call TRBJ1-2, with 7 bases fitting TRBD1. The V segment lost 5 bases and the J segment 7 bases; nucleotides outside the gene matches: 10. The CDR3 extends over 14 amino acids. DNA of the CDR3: TGTGCCAGCAGTCGTCTCACAGGGGTAGGTGGCTACACCTTC. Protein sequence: CASSRLTGVGGYTF.

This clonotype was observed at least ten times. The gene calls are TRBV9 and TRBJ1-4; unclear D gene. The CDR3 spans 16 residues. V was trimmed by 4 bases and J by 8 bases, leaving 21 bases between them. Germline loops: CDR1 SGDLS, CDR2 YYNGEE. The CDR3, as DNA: TGTGCCAGCAGCCTCACTGGGGAGGGCACTCGAGAAAAACTGTTTTTT. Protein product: CASSLTGEGTREKLFF.

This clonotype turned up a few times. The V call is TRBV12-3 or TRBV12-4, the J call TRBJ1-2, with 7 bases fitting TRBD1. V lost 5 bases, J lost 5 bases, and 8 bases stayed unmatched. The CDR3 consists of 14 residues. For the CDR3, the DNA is TGTGCCAGCAGTCAGACAGGGACCGCTTATGGCTACACCTTC. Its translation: CASSQTGTAYGYTF.

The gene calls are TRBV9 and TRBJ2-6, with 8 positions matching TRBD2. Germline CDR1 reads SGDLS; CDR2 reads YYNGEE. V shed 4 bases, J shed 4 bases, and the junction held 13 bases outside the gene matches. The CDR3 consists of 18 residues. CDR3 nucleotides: TGTGCCAGCAGCCTCCCCAGAATGCGGGAGGCCGGGGCCAACGTCCTGACTTTC. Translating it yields CASSLPRMREAGANVLTF.